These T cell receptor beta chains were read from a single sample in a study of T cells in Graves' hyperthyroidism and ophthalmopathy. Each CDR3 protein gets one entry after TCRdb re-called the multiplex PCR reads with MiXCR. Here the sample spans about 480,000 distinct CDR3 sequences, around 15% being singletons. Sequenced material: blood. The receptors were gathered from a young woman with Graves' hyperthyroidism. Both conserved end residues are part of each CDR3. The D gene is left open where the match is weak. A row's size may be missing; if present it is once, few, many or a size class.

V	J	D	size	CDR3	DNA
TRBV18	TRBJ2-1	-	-	CASSPPGLVDSYEQFF	TGTGCCAGCTCACCACCGGGTCTAGTAGACTCCTATGAGCAGTTCTTC
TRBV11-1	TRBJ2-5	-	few	CASSPTTTLVETQYF	TGTGCCAGCAGCCCGACTACTACTTTGGTAGAGACCCAGTACTTC
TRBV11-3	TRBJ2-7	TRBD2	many	CASSLEREFHEQYF	TGTGCCAGCAGCTTAGAGCGGGAGTTTCACGAGCAGTACTTC
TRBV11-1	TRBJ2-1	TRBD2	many	CASSLAGLEGYNEQFF	TGTGCCAGCAGCTTAGCGGGACTAGAGGGCTACAATGAGCAGTTCTTC
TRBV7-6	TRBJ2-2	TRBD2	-	CASKLLQGLAGGRDTGELFF	TGTGCCAGCAAATTACTTCAGGGACTAGCGGGAGGCCGGGATACCGGGGAGCTGTTTTTT
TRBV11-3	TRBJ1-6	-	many	CASSLAGRTNSPLHF	TGTGCCAGCAGCTTAGCTGGCAGGACTAATTCACCCCTCCACTTT
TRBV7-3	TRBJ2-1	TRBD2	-	CASSYPGTSGHNEQFF	TGTGCCAGCAGCTATCCCGGCACTAGCGGCCACAATGAGCAGTTCTTC
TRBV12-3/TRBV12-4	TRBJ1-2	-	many	CASSLKGARDGYTF	TGTGCCAGCAGTTTAAAAGGGGCCAGGGATGGCTACACCTTC
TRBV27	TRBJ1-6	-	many	CANSTWVREINSPLHF	TGTGCCAACAGTACGTGGGTCCGGGAAATTAATTCACCCCTCCACTTT
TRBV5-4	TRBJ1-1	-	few	CASSIGQFMNTEAFF	TGTGCCAGCAGTATCGGACAGTTCATGAACACTGAAGCTTTCTTT
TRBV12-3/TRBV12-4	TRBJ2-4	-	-	CASSLSGLGKNIQYF	TGTGCCAGCAGTTTATCAGGGCTGGGCAAAAACATTCAGTACTTC
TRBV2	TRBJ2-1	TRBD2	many	CASNGGSGSSYNEQFF	TGTGCCAGCAATGGTGGTAGCGGGAGCTCCTACAATGAGCAGTTCTTC
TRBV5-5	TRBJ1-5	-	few	CASSFGGYSNQPQHF	TGTGCCAGCAGCTTTGGGGGGTATAGCAATCAGCCCCAGCATTTT
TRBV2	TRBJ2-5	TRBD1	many	CASRAGTGDQETQYF	TGTGCCAGCAGAGCCGGGACAGGGGATCAAGAGACCCAGTACTTC
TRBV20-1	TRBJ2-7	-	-	CSARTFHEQYF	TGCAGTGCGAGGACCTTCCACGAGCAGTACTTC
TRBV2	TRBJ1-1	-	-	CASSVGTAMNTEAFF	TGTGCCAGCAGTGTGGGGACGGCCATGAACACTGAAGCTTTCTTT
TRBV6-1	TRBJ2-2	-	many	CASRSGTTAGELFF	TGTGCCAGCAGGTCCGGGACGACGGCTGGGGAGCTGTTTTTT
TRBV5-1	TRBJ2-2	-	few	CASSLAGLLNTGELFF	TGCGCCAGCAGCTTGGCAGGGCTCCTAAACACCGGGGAGCTGTTTTTT
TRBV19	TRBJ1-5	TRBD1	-	CASSITGGYQPQHF	TGTGCCAGTAGTATAACAGGGGGGTATCAGCCCCAGCATTTT
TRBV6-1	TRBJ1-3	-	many	CASSETRGEGNTIYF	TGTGCCAGCAGTGAAACGAGGGGTGAAGGAAACACCATATATTTT
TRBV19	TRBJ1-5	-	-	CASSIGGSKSSQPQHF	TGTGCCAGTAGTATTGGGGGGTCAAAAAGCAGTCAGCCCCAGCATTTT
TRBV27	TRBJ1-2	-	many	CASGRIDGYTF	TGTGCCAGCGGAAGGATTGATGGCTACACCTTC
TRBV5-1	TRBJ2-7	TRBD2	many	CASSSLSSGTYEQYF	TGCGCCAGCAGCTCTCTGAGTAGCGGGACCTACGAGCAGTACTTC
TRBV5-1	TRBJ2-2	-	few	CASSLAASRNTGELFF	TGCGCCAGCAGCTTGGCCGCTTCTCGGAACACCGGGGAGCTGTTTTTT
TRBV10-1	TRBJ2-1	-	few	CASSDARGKNEQFF	TGCGCCAGCAGTGATGCCAGGGGTAAGAATGAGCAGTTCTTC
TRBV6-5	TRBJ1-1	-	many	CASSYSAYRAPEAFF	TGTGCCAGCAGTTACTCGGCTTACAGGGCTCCTGAAGCTTTCTTT
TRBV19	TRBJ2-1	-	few	CASRAPSYNEQFF	TGTGCCAGTAGGGCTCCCTCCTACAATGAGCAGTTCTTC
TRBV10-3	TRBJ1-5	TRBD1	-	CAISEGQAVSNQPQHF	TGTGCCATCAGTGAGGGACAGGCCGTTAGCAATCAGCCCCAGCATTTT
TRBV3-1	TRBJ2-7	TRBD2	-	CASSQASGSSYEQYF	TGTGCCAGCAGCCAAGCTAGCGGGAGCTCCTACGAGCAGTACTTC
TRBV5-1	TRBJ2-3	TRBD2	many	CASSTAGTSGRGTDTQYF	TGCGCCAGCAGCACCGCCGGGACTAGCGGGAGGGGCACAGATACGCAGTATTTT
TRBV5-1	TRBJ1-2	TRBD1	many	CASSSSTGGNGYTF	TGCGCCAGCAGCTCCTCGACAGGGGGAAATGGCTACACCTTC
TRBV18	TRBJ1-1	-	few	CASSPLSVNTEAFF	TGTGCCAGCTCACCACTGTCAGTGAACACTGAAGCTTTCTTT
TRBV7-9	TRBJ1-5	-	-	CASSSPRWPDNQPQHF	TGTGCCAGCAGCTCGCCGCGGTGGCCGGACAATCAGCCCCAGCATTTT
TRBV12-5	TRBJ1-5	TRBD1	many	CASGPLGTGGNQPQHF	TGTGCTAGTGGTCCCCTAGGGACAGGAGGTAATCAGCCCCAGCATTTT
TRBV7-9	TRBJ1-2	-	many	CASSASLGGYGYTF	TGTGCCAGCAGCGCTTCCCTAGGCGGATATGGCTACACCTTC
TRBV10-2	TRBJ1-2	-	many	CASSESMGRYGYTF	TGCGCCAGCAGTGAGTCTATGGGGCGCTATGGCTACACCTTC
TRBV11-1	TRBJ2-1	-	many	CASSPIGGDNEQFF	TGTGCCAGCAGCCCAATAGGGGGAGACAATGAGCAGTTCTTC
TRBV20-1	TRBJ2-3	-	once	CSGKVGSADTQYF	TGCAGTGGGAAAGTCGGGAGTGCAGATACGCAGTATTTT
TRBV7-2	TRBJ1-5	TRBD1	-	CASSPHAVRTGVGNQPQHF	TGTGCCAGCAGCCCACACGCAGTTAGGACAGGGGTCGGCAATCAGCCCCAGCATTTT
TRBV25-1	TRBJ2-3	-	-	CASSAPLIPAQYF	TGTGCCAGCAGTGCCCCCCTTATACCCGCGCAGTATTTT
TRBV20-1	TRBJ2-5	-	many	CSAPPQRSSKIETQYF	TGCAGTGCTCCCCCACAGCGGTCCTCGAAAATCGAGACCCAGTACTTC
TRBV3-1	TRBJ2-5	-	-	CASSQAPRGLQETQYF	TGTGCCAGCAGCCAAGCCCCAAGGGGACTCCAAGAGACCCAGTACTTC
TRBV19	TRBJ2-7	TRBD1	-	CASRIRDSSSYEQYF	TGTGCCAGTAGGATCCGGGACAGTAGCTCCTACGAGCAGTACTTC
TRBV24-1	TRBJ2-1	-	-	CATSVGGSYNEQFF	TGTGCCACCAGCGTAGGGGGATCCTACAATGAGCAGTTCTTC
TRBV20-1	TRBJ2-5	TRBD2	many	CSAGSTSGNDETQYF	TGCAGTGCTGGATCGACTAGCGGGAACGATGAGACCCAGTACTTC
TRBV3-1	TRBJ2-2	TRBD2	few	CASSQVGLAGAGELFF	TGTGCCAGCAGCCAGGTGGGACTAGCGGGAGCCGGGGAGCTGTTTTTT
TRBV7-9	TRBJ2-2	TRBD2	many	CASRTRLAGGALNTGELFF	TGTGCCAGCAGAACAAGACTAGCGGGAGGCGCTCTGAACACCGGGGAGCTGTTTTTT
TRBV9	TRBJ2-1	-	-	CASVPGSALGNEQFF	TGTGCCAGCGTCCCCGGCAGTGCCTTAGGCAATGAGCAGTTCTTC
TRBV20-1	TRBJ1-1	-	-	CSAIPQNTEAFF	TGCAGTGCTATTCCGCAGAACACTGAAGCTTTCTTT
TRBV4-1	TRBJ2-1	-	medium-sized	CASSKYFDNEQFF	TGCGCCAGCAGCAAATACTTCGACAATGAGCAGTTCTTC
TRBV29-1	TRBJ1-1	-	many	CSVRTTNTEAFF	TGCAGCGTTCGGACGACGAACACTGAAGCTTTCTTT
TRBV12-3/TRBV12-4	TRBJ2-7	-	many	CASSQTEYEQYF	TGTGCCAGCAGCCAAACAGAATACGAGCAGTACTTC
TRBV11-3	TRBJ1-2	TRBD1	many	CASSSGQGFNYGYTF	TGTGCCAGCAGCTCAGGACAGGGTTTCAACTATGGCTACACCTTC
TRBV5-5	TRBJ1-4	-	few	CASSPGWTAEKLFF	TGTGCCAGCAGCCCTGGATGGACAGCTGAAAAACTGTTTTTT
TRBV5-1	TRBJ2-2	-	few	CASSHNANTGELFF	TGCGCCAGCAGTCACAACGCGAACACCGGGGAGCTGTTTTTT
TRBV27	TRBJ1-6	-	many	CASSFSAGYYSPLHF	TGTGCCAGCAGTTTCTCGGCCGGGTACTATTCACCCCTCCACTTT
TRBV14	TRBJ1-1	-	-	CASSQEEGAHWNTEAFF	TGTGCCAGCAGCCAAGAAGAAGGGGCACATTGGAACACTGAAGCTTTCTTT
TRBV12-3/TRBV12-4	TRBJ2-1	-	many	CASSLRTDANEQFF	TGTGCCAGCAGTTTGAGGACTGACGCGAATGAGCAGTTCTTC
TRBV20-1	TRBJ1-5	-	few	CSARASGTWPQHF	TGCAGTGCTAGAGCCTCGGGGACGTGGCCCCAGCATTTT